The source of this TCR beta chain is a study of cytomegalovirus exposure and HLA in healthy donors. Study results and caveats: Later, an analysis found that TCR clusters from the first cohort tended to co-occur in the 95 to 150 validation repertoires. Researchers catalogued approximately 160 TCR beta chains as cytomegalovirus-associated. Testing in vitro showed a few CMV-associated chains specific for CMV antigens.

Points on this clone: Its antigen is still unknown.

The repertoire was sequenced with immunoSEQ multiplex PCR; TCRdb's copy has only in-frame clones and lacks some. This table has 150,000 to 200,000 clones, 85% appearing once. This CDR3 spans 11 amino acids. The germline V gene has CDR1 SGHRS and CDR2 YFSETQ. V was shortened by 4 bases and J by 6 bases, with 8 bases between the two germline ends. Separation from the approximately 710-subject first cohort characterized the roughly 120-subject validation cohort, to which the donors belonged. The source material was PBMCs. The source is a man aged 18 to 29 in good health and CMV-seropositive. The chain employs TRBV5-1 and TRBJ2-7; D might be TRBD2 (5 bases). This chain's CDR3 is CASSPGLEQYF. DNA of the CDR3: TGCGCCAGCAGCCCAGGACTCGAGCAGTACTTC.